This passage covers 18 T cell receptor beta chains from one sample sequenced in a study of T-cell memory formation after mild COVID-19. TCRdb recomputed calls from the 5' RACE reads with MiXCR, one row per CDR3 protein. The sample gives hundreds of thousands of distinct CDR3 sequences, around a quarter of which show up once; around 13% is in the top ten. The sequencing input was PBMCs or a T cell subset sorted from them (not recorded which). The receptor source for this set is an adult woman who had mild COVID-19 (a few samples of this study predate the infection). Cell type and time point are not known.

This clonotype was seen a few times. The rearrangement uses TRBV12-3 or TRBV12-4 and TRBJ2-2; D possibly corresponds to TRBD1 (8 bases). Trimming cost V 4 bases and J 6 bases, with 15 bases left between them. This CDR3 is 15 amino acids long. CDR3 nucleotides: TGTGCCAGCAGTTCGACAGGGGACTACTCCGGGGAGCTGTTTTTT. As protein: CASSSTGDYSGELFF.

This clonotype occurred a few times. The CDR3 DNA reads TGTGCCAGCAGTTACTCGTATAGCGGGGCCTACACAGATACGCAGTATTTT. Amino acids: CASSYSYSGAYTDTQYF. V is TRBV6-2 or TRBV6-3 and J is TRBJ2-3, with TRBD2 identical over 8 bases. V was pared by 0 bases and J by 2 bases, with 7 bases of the junction left unmatched. From germline, CDR1 is MNHEY and CDR2 SVGEGT. The CDR3 has 17 amino acids.

This chain connects TRBV12-3 or TRBV12-4 to TRBJ2-5, with TRBD2 as a possible D gene (6 bases). The CDR3 runs to 16 residues. Deletions cut 3 bases from V and 3 bases from J, with 17 bases between. The CDR3 nucleotides read TGTGCCAGCAGTTTCCGTGGAGGGTTGTTAGAAGAGACCCAGTACTTC. Its translation: CASSFRGGLLEETQYF.

This clonotype has only a few counts. This sequence joins TRBV7-9 and TRBJ2-7; tentative D call: TRBD2 (6 bases). CDR1 is SEHNR, CDR2 FQNEAQ, per germline (reference sequence). The CDR3 has 15 amino acids. Trimming removed 3 bases from V and 3 bases from J, with 15 bases in between. CDR3 sequence (DNA): TGTGCCAGCAGCTTGGCGGGACCTACTGGCTACGAGCAGTACTTC. Its protein product is CASSLAGPTGYEQYF.

CDR3 loop: CASSWGSRGGTDTQYF. The CDR3 DNA is TGTGCCAGCAGCTGGGGGAGCAGGGGTGGCACAGATACGCAGTATTTT. The rearrangement links TRBV5-6 to TRBJ2-3; tentatively, D is TRBD1 (6 bases). CDR3 length: 16 amino acids. V shed 3 bases and J shed 1 base, with 15 bases lying between them. The germline V gene has CDR1 SGHDT and CDR2 YYEEEE. Using reference TRBV5-6 and TRBJ2-3 for the parts outside the CDR3, the full variable domain is DAGVTQSPTHLIKTRGQQVTLRCSPKSGHDTVSWYQQALGQGPQFIFQYYEEEERQRGNFPDRFSGHQFPNYSSELNVNALLLGDSALYLCASSWGSRGGTDTQYFGPGTRLTVL.

This clonotype was seen just once. This chain uses TRBV5-1 with TRBJ1-4; TRBD1 matches at 8 bases. The CDR3 has 16 amino acids. Losses at the gene ends were 4 bases for V and 4 bases for J; bases not matched to a gene: 9. Germline V gene data show CDR1 as SGHRS and CDR2 as YFSETQ. In DNA, the CDR3 is TGCGCCAGCAGCGTGACAGGGGCGGACTATAATGAAAAACTGTTTTTT. Translation gives CASSVTGADYNEKLFF.

This clonotype was observed a few times. The genes are TRBV10-3 and TRBJ1-6; tentatively, D is TRBD1 (5 bases). The V end was cut by 0 bases, the J end by 8 bases, with 14 bases between. Per the germline V gene, CDR1 is ENHRY and CDR2 is SYGVKD. The CDR3 runs to 16 residues. The CDR3 reads CAISESTAGTYSPLHF. In DNA, the CDR3 is TGTGCCATCAGTGAGTCGACGGCAGGGACCTATTCACCCCTCCACTTT.

The V gene is TRBV19, the J gene TRBJ2-7; no reliable D call. The CDR3 covers 13 residues. CDR1 is LNHDA and CDR2 is SQIVND in the germline V gene (reference sequence). V lost 5 bases and J 4 bases, leaving 12 bases between the germline ends. The CDR3 nucleotides read TGTGCCAGTAGTCCCGGATCCCTTTACGAGCAGTACTTC. Encoded protein: CASSPGSLYEQYF.

This rearrangement joins TRBV12-3 or TRBV12-4 to TRBJ2-3; maybe TRBD2 (6 bases). Trimming removed 2 bases at V and 2 bases at J, with 17 bases between. The CDR3 is 17 residues long. CDR3 sequence reads: CASSLFGGTQFTDTQYF. The DNA of the CDR3 is TGTGCCAGCAGTTTATTCGGCGGGACCCAATTCACAGATACGCAGTATTTT.

This clonotype was counted between two and nine times. The chain links TRBV30 to TRBJ1-1; D gene unclear. This CDR3 is 16 amino acids long. Germline V lookup: CDR1 GTSNPN, CDR2 SVGIG (reference sequence). V lost 0 bases, J lost 2 bases, and 16 bases lay in between. The CDR3 DNA sequence: TGTGCCTGGAGTGTACCTGGTGGCAGGAAAAACACTGAAGCTTTCTTT. It specifies CAWSVPGGRKNTEAFF.

This clonotype has more than one count but fewer than ten. The chain links TRBV5-8 to TRBJ2-1; TRBD2 is a possible D gene (6 bases). Germline V gene data show CDR1 as SGHTS and CDR2 as YDEGEE. The CDR3 has 14 amino acids. Between the trimmed V and J ends, which lost 4 bases and 6 bases, there was a span of 14 bases. The DNA of the CDR3 is TGTGCCAGCAGCCTAGCGAGGTTGGGCAATGAGCAGTTCTTC. Protein: CASSLARLGNEQFF.

This clonotype was seen a handful of times. V and J are TRBV5-1 and TRBJ1-2; tentative D call: TRBD1 (6 bases). CDR1 and CDR2 (germline): SGHRS, YFSETQ. Trimming shortened V by 4 bases and J by 4 bases, and 14 bases separated the two germline ends. The CDR3 covers 14 residues. CDR3 protein: CASSLAGEVYGYTF. The CDR3 DNA reads TGCGCCAGCAGCCTCGCAGGGGAGGTCTATGGCTACACCTTC. Drawing the rest from reference TRBV5-1 and TRBJ1-2, the complete variable domain is KAGVTQTPRYLIKTRGQQVTLSCSPISGHRSVSWYQQTPGQGLQFLFEYFSETQRNKGNFPGRFSGRQFSNSRSEMNVSTLELGDSALYLCASSLAGEVYGYTFGSGTRLTVV.

There are a few counts of this clonotype. The gene calls are TRBV29-1 and TRBJ1-2; no reliable D call. CDR1 and CDR2 from the germline V gene are SQVTM and ANQGSEA. The CDR3 covers 11 residues. Deletions cut 7 bases from V and 6 bases from J, with 12 bases between. The CDR3 loop reads CSGRRQDGYTF. The CDR3 bases are TGCAGCGGCCGAAGGCAGGATGGCTACACCTTC.

This clonotype was counted only a few times. The chain joins TRBV15 to TRBJ1-5; D perhaps matches TRBD1 (5 bases). In germline, CDR1 is LNHNV, CDR2 YYDKDF (reference sequence). The CDR3 totals 16 residues. Trimming took off 2 bases at V and 2 bases at J, with 13 bases between the two ends. The CDR3 region has the DNA TGTGCCACCAGCAGATCCCCAGGGATAGGCAATCAGCCCCAGCATTTT. It encodes CATSRSPGIGNQPQHF.

This chain links TRBV6-2 or TRBV6-3 with TRBJ2-2; no definite D call. There are 16 residues in the CDR3. Per the germline V gene, CDR1 is MNHEY and CDR2 is SVGEGT. With 7 bases removed from V and 0 bases from J, the gap between germline ends came to 15 bases. The DNA of the CDR3 is TGTGCCAGCACCGACGATCGACTGGCGAACACCGGGGAGCTGTTTTTT. As protein: CASTDDRLANTGELFF.

The gene calls are TRBV20-1 and TRBJ1-6; 7 bases are shared with TRBD1. V was pared by 3 bases and J by 0 bases, with 8 bases of the junction left unmatched. CDR1 is DFQATT, CDR2 SNEGSKA, per germline (reference sequence). This CDR3 has 17 residues. This CDR3 is CSASGQDRSSYNSPLHF. Written as DNA, the CDR3 is TGCAGTGCTAGTGGACAGGACCGGAGCTCCTATAATTCACCCCTCCACTTT.

This rearrangement joins TRBV7-2 to TRBJ2-3; no definite D call. This CDR3 is 13 amino acids long. V shed 0 bases and J shed 2 bases, with 3 bases lying between them. Germline values: CDR1 SGHTA, CDR2 FQGNSA. CDR3 region: CASSLAHTDTQYF. Here the CDR3 DNA reads TGTGCCAGCAGCTTAGCACACACAGATACGCAGTATTTT.

The chain has TRBV6-2 or TRBV6-3 and TRBJ2-5, with D possibly matching TRBD2 (5 bases). Germline CDR1 is MNHEY and CDR2 is SVGEGT. V lost 5 bases and J 5 bases, leaving 18 bases between the germline ends. CDR3 length equals 15 residues. CDR3: CASSGPTELAETQYF. The CDR3 coding sequence is TGTGCCAGCAGTGGACCTACAGAATTAGCGGAGACCCAGTACTTC.